The TCR beta chain under discussion was sequenced for a study of blood T cell repertoires in COVID-19. About the research overall: Nucleic acid was either cDNA or gDNA, and it came from T cells, B-cell-depleted T cells, or PBMCs.

In the authors' workflow: Reference gene primer amplification gave nucleated cell count estimates. The method was immunoSEQ multiplex PCR; TCRdb's version includes in-frame clones alone and lacks a portion of them. V and J calls and clone size are as listed in that table; D and trimming were resolved from the DNA. The sample records roughly 250,000 clones, about 86% being singletons. The germline V and J ends were trimmed by 1 base and 0 bases, with 9 bases remaining between them. CDR3 size: 16 residues. The germline V gene has CDR1 SGHTA and CDR2 FQGNSA. Sequences were obtained from peripheral blood. The chain uses TRBV7-2 and TRBJ1-4; D is uncertain. This receptor was taken from a man aged 40-50 years with active or convalescent COVID-19. CDR3 sequence (DNA): TGTGCCAGCAGCTTAGATATGCCAGCAACTAATGAAAAACTGTTTTTT. Translation: CASSLDMPATNEKLFF.